These 20 T cell receptor beta chains originate from one sample sequenced in a study of blood T cell repertoires in COVID-19 (dated by TCRdb to 2018 to 2020). The method was the immunoSEQ multiplex PCR assay. Sourced from immuneACCESS, this table was stored by TCRdb with only in-frame sequences that have V and J called. A share of the clones is absent; for the studies checked, an unresolved V gene accounts for under half, and the remainder has no known explanation. The sample profile shows about 400,000 clones; 87% of them were found once. Clones ranked in the top ten supply 10% of the sample. The sample taken for sequencing was PBMCs or T cells enriched from blood (not recorded which). Receptors originate from a woman aged 45-65 years who had recovered from COVID-19.

The chain uses TRBV2 and TRBJ1-5, with D maybe TRBD1 (6 bases). This CDR3 is 14 amino acids long. The germline V gene has CDR1 SNHLY and CDR2 FYNNEI. V gave up 4 bases and J gave up 0 bases, with 7 bases separating them. The chain's CDR3 is CASSGQVSNQPQHF. As DNA, the CDR3 is TGTGCCAGCAGTGGACAGGTTAGCAATCAGCCCCAGCATTTT.

The V call is TRBV14, the J call TRBJ1-2; D is possibly TRBD1 (5 bases). Germline assignment: CDR1 SGHDN and CDR2 FVKESK. The V and J ends lost 3 bases and 8 bases respectively, with 22 bases between them. This CDR3 is 16 amino acids long. The CDR3, as DNA: TGTGCCAGCAGCCATGGAGGGGTTGGACACTGGGGAGGCTACACCTTC. This gives the protein CASSHGGVGHWGGYTF.

This chain uses TRBV6-2 or TRBV6-3 with TRBJ2-1; 9 bases line up with TRBD1. In germline, CDR1 is MNHEY, CDR2 SVGEGT. The junction had 7 bases not matched to a gene; V was cut back by 6 bases and J by 1 base. This CDR3 comprises 16 residues. In nucleotides, the CDR3 is TGTGCCAGCAGCCGTTCCGGGACAGGGTCCTACAATGAGCAGTTCTTC. This gives the protein CASSRSGTGSYNEQFF.

This clone appeared a single time. V gene TRBV6-2 or TRBV6-3 combines with J gene TRBJ1-1; no clear D gene. Deletions cut 1 base from V and 4 bases from J, with 10 bases between. The CDR3 consists of 14 residues. Germline V gene sequence: CDR1 MNHEY, CDR2 SVGEGT. DNA for the CDR3: TGTGCCAGCAGTTACTTCGGTCCGGGCACTGAAGCTTTCTTT. It specifies CASSYFGPGTEAFF.

The rearrangement uses TRBV30 and TRBJ1-2; no definite D call. Germline V gene sequence: CDR1 GTSNPN, CDR2 SVGIG (reference sequence). There are 12 residues in the CDR3. The germline V and J ends were trimmed by 1 base and 5 bases, with 8 bases remaining between them. CDR3 in amino acids: CAWSGGGYGYTF. As DNA, the CDR3 is TGTGCCTGGAGTGGAGGAGGGTATGGCTACACCTTC. Looking up the rest from reference TRBV30 and TRBJ1-2 gives the full variable domain: SQTIHQWPATLVQPVGSPLSLECTVEGTSNPNLYWYRQAAGRGLQLLFYSVGIGQISSEVPQNLSASRPQDRQFILSSKKLLLSDSGFYLCAWSGGGYGYTFGSGTRLTVV.

The genes are TRBV27 and TRBJ1-2, with D tentatively TRBD1 (6 bases). V lost 10 bases to trimming and J lost 5 bases, with 23 bases between them. Germline V gene data show CDR1 as MNHEY and CDR2 as SMNVEV (reference sequence). The CDR3 spans 15 residues. This CDR3 is CATHPWGRDPYGYTF. CDR3 bases: TGTGCCACCCACCCATGGGGGCGAGATCCGTATGGCTACACCTTC.

The CDR3 DNA reads as TGTGCCAGCTCACTCGGAACGGGGGAACAAAATGAAAAACTGTTTTTT. The encoded protein is CASSLGTGEQNEKLFF. The rearrangement uses TRBV18 and TRBJ1-4, with a possible D match to TRBD1 (5 bases). CDR3 size: 16 residues. Germline CDR1 reads KGHSH; CDR2 reads LQKENI. V lost 4 bases to trimming and J lost 5 bases, with 17 bases between them.

This chain connects TRBV2 to TRBJ2-3; no firm D call. The CDR3 sequence is 15 residues long. V was pared by 3 bases and J by 1 base, with 11 bases between. The germline V gene has CDR1 SNHLY and CDR2 FYNNEI. Written as DNA, the CDR3 is TGTGCCAGCAGTGAGAGGTCGATGGGCACAGATACGCAGTATTTT. Protein product: CASSERSMGTDTQYF.

This clone was seen once. This chain connects TRBV2 to TRBJ2-1, with a possible D match to TRBD1 (6 bases). Deletions cut 1 base from V and 15 bases from J, with 13 bases between. The CDR3 has 12 amino acids. Germline V gene lookup returns CDR1 SNHLY and CDR2 FYNNEI. The CDR3 loop reads CASSEVKDRGFF. CDR3 DNA sequence: TGTGCCAGCAGTGAAGTTAAGGACAGAGGGTTCTTC.

J is TRBJ1-5 and V is TRBV3-1 (or the pseudogene TRBV3-2), with 9 bases matching TRBD1. V was pared by 1 base and J by 6 bases, with 13 bases of the junction left unmatched. Germline V gives CDR1 LGHDT, CDR2 YNNKEL (reference sequence). The CDR3 is 18 residues long. The CDR3 protein is CASSQGLRGTGRVQPQHF. The CDR3 nucleotides are TGTGCCAGCAGCCAAGGTCTAAGGGGGACAGGGAGGGTTCAGCCCCAGCATTTT.

This clone was picked up one time. This chain links TRBV7-6 with TRBJ2-5; TRBD1 agrees at 7 bases. The ends lost 1 base at V and 5 bases at J; junction bases unmatched: 7. CDR1 and CDR2 (germline): SGHVS, FNYEAQ. The CDR3 length is 15 residues. The CDR3, as DNA: TGTGCCAGCAGCTTAGTGACAGGGAAGGGGGAGACCCAGTACTTC. Translated: CASSLVTGKGETQYF.

This chain joins TRBV14 and TRBJ1-2; 10 nucleotides line up with TRBD1. The CDR3 totals 17 residues. Per the germline V gene, CDR1 is SGHDN and CDR2 is FVKESK. Losses at the gene ends were 5 bases for V and 4 bases for J; bases not matched to a gene: 13. In DNA, the CDR3 is TGTGCCAGCAGCTCTCTCGACAGGGGGCTAACTAGCTATGGCTACACCTTC. Its translation: CASSSLDRGLTSYGYTF.

The CDR3 region has the DNA TGTGCCAGCAGGGAGACAGGGGGGGACGATGGCTACACCTTC. Protein: CASRETGGDDGYTF. The chain recombines TRBV2 with TRBJ1-2; 9 bases match TRBD1. The CDR3 is made up of 14 amino acids. V trimming: 6 bases; J trimming: 6 bases; junction bases outside the gene matches: 8. Germline lookup yields CDR1 SNHLY and CDR2 FYNNEI.

The genes are TRBV5-6 and TRBJ2-1; D is possibly TRBD2 (5 bases). Germline V gene data show CDR1 as SGHDT and CDR2 as YYEEEE. The CDR3 runs 17 residues. The V and J ends lost 1 base and 0 bases respectively, with 14 bases between them. The CDR3 loop reads CASSLSGLTGSYNEQFF. The CDR3 DNA sequence: TGTGCCAGCAGCTTGAGCGGACTGACTGGCTCCTACAATGAGCAGTTCTTC.

This chain joins TRBV5-4 and TRBJ1-1; D is possibly TRBD1 (6 bases). The ends were cut back, 4 bases at V and 0 bases at J, with 19 bases in the middle. This CDR3 spans 17 amino acids. The germline V gene encodes CDR1 SGHNT and CDR2 YYREEE (reference sequence). The CDR3 DNA reads TGTGCCAGCAGCCCGGGGGGCGGGGGGCGTGTGAACACTGAAGCTTTCTTT. The encoded protein is CASSPGGGGRVNTEAFF.

The rearrangement uses TRBV28 and TRBJ1-1; no clear D gene. CDR1 MDHEN and CDR2 SYDVKM come from the germline V gene. This CDR3 is 17 amino acids long. Trimming took off 3 bases at V and 4 bases at J, with 21 bases between the two ends. CDR3 coding DNA: TGTGCCAGCAGTTTTGGGTTAGGAGATGCTCGGGGCACTGAAGCTTTCTTT. Its protein product is CASSFGLGDARGTEAFF.

Details on this clone: Distinct nucleotide sequences in the sample also encode this CDR3. The CDR3 nucleotides are TGCGCCAGCAGCACAGGACAGGGGATGAACACTGAAGCTTTCTTT. It yields the protein CASSTGQGMNTEAFF. The chain joins TRBV5-1 to TRBJ1-1; TRBD1 matches at 9 bases. Losses at the gene ends were 4 bases for V and 0 bases for J; bases not matched to a gene: 4. The germline V gene encodes CDR1 SGHRS and CDR2 YFSETQ. This CDR3 is built from 15 residues.

The chain combines TRBV5-1 with TRBJ1-6; D is possibly TRBD1 (6 bases). The CDR3 is 15 residues long. The germline V gene encodes CDR1 SGHRS and CDR2 YFSETQ. The V end lost 5 bases, the J end lost 7 bases, and 16 bases lay between the germline ends. DNA of the CDR3: TGCGCCAGCAGAGTAGAGGGACAATGGAATTCACCCCTCCACTTT. It encodes CASRVEGQWNSPLHF. Full variable domain (outside the CDR3, taken from reference TRBV5-1 and TRBJ1-6): KAGVTQTPRYLIKTRGQQVTLSCSPISGHRSVSWYQQTPGQGLQFLFEYFSETQRNKGNFPGRFSGRQFSNSRSEMNVSTLELGDSALYLCASRVEGQWNSPLHFGNGTRLTVT.

The V call is TRBV30, the J call TRBJ1-1; D uncertain. Trimming removed 5 bases from V and 2 bases from J, with 9 bases in between. CDR3 length equals 12 residues. The germline V gene encodes CDR1 GTSNPN and CDR2 SVGIG (reference sequence). The CDR3 loop is CAWSQPNTEAFF. CDR3 in DNA: TGTGCCTGGTCACAACCAAACACTGAAGCTTTCTTT.

The chain uses TRBV11-2 and TRBJ2-7; D is ambiguous. Looked up from germline, CDR1 is SGHAT and CDR2 is FQNNGV. Trimming cost V 5 bases and J 6 bases, with 11 bases left between them. The CDR3 is 12 amino acids. CDR3 coding DNA: TGTGCCAGCAGCCTCATTGGCCTCGAGCAGTACTTC. Its protein is CASSLIGLEQYF.